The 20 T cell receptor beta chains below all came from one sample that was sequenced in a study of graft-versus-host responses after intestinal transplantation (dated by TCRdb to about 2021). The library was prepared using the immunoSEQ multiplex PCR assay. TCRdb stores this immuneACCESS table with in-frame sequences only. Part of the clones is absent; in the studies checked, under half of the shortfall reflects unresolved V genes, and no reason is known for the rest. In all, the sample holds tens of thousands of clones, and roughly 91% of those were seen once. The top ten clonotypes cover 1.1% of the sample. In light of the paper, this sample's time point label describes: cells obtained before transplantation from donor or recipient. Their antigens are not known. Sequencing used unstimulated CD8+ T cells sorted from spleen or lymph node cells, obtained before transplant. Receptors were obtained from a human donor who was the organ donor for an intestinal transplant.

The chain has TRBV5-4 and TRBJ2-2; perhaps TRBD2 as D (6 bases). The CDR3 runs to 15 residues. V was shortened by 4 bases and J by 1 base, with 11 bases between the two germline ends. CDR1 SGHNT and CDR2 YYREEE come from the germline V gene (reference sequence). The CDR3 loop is CASSNVGGNTGELFF. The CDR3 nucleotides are TGTGCCAGCAGCAACGTGGGGGGGAACACCGGGGAGCTGTTTTTT. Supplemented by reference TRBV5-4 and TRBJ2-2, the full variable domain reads ETGVTQSPTHLIKTRGQQVTLRCSSQSGHNTVSWYQQALGQGPQFIFQYYREEENGRGNFPPRFSGLQFPNYSSELNVNALELDDSALYLCASSNVGGNTGELFFGEGSRLTVL.

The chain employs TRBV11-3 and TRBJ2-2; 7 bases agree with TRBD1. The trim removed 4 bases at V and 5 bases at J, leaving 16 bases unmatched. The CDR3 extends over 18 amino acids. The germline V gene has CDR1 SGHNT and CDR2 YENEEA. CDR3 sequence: CASSSYATEQGNTGELFF. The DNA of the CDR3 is TGTGCCAGCAGCTCGTACGCCACAGAACAGGGGAATACCGGGGAGCTGTTTTTT. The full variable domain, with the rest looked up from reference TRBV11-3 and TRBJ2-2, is EAGVVQSPRYKIIEKKQPVAFWCNPISGHNTLYWYLQNLGQGPELLIRYENEEAVDDSQLPKDRFSAERLKGVDSTLKIQPAELGDSAVYLCASSSYATEQGNTGELFFGEGSRLTVL.

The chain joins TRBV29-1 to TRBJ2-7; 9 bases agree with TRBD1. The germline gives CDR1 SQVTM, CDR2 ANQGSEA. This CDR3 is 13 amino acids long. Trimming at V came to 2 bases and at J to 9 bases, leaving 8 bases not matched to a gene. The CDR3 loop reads CSVETGQGIGQYF. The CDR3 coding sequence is TGCAGCGTTGAAACGGGACAGGGAATTGGGCAGTACTTC.

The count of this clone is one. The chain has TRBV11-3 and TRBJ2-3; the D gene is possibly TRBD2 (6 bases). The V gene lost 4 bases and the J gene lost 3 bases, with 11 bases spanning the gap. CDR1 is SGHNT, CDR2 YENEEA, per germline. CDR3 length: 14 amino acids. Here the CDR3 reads CASSSWEETDTQYF. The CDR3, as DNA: TGTGCCAGCAGCTCCTGGGAGGAAACAGATACGCAGTATTTT.

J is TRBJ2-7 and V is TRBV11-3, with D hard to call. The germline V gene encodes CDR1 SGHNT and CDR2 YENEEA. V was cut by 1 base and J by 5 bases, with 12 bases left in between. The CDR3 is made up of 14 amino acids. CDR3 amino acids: CASSLGAETDEQYF. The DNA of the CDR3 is TGTGCCAGCAGCTTAGGGGCCGAGACGGACGAGCAGTACTTC. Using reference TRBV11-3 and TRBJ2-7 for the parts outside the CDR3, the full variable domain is EAGVVQSPRYKIIEKKQPVAFWCNPISGHNTLYWYLQNLGQGPELLIRYENEEAVDDSQLPKDRFSAERLKGVDSTLKIQPAELGDSAVYLCASSLGAETDEQYFGPGTRLTVT.

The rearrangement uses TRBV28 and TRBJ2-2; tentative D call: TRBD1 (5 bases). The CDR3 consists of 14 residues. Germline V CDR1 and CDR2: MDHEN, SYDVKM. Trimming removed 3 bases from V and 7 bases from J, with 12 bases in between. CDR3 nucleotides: TGTGCCAGCAGTTTCGAGTGGGGCGTCGGGGAGCTGTTTTTT. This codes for CASSFEWGVGELFF. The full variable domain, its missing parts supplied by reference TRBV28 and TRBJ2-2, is DVKVTQSSRYLVKRTGEKVFLECVQDMDHENMFWYRQDPGLGLRLIYFSYDVKMKEKGDIPEGYSVSREKKERFSLILESASTNQTSMYLCASSFEWGVGELFFGEGSRLTVL.

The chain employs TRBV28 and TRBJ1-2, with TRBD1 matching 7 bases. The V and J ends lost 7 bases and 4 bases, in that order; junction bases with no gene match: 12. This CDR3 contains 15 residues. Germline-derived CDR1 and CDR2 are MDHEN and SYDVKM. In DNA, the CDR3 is TGTGCCAGCAAAACGGGCCCCGACAGGGCCTATGGCTACACCTTC. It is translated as CASKTGPDRAYGYTF.

The CDR3 sequence is CASSPPGTGDEKLFF. In DNA, the CDR3 is TGTGCCAGCAGCCCCCCGGGGACAGGCGATGAAAAACTGTTTTTT. The rearrangement links TRBV7-9 to TRBJ1-4, with 8 bases that match TRBD1. Germline V gene sequence: CDR1 SEHNR, CDR2 FQNEAQ (reference sequence). This CDR3 spans 15 amino acids. The V segment lost 5 bases and the J segment 6 bases; nucleotides outside the gene matches: 8.

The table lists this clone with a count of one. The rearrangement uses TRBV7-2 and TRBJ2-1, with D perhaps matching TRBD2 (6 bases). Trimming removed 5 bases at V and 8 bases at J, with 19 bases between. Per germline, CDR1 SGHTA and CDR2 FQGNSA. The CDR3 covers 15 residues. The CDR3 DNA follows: TGTGCCAGCAGCCTTGGGGGGACTGACTTGGATGAGCAGTTCTTC. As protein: CASSLGGTDLDEQFF. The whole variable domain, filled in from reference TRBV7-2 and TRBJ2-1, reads GAGVSQSPSNKVTEKGKDVELRCDPISGHTALYWYRQSLGQGLEFLIYFQGNSAPDKSGLPSDRFSAERTGGSVSTLTIQRTQQEDSAVYLCASSLGGTDLDEQFFGPGTRLTVL.

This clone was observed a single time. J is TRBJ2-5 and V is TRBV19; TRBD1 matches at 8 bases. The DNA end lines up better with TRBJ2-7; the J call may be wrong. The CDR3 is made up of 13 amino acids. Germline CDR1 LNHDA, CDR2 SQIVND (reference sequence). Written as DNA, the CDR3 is TGTGCCAGTAGTATGCTGACAGGGGACGAGCAGTACTTC. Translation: CASSMLTGDEQYF.

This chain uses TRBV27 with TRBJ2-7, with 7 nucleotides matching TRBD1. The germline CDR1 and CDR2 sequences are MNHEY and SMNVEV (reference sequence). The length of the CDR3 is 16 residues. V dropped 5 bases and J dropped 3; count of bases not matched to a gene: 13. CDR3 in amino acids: CASSQPGTVPGYEQYF. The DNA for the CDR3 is TGTGCCAGCAGTCAACCAGGGACAGTGCCGGGCTACGAGCAGTACTTC.

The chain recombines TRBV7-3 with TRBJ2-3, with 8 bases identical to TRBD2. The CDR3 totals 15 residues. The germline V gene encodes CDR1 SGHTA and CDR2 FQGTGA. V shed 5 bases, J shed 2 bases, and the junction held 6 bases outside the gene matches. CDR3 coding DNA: TGTGCCAGCAGCGCCGGAGCGGGAGACACAGATACGCAGTATTTT. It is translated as CASSAGAGDTDTQYF. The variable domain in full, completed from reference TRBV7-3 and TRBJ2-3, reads GAGVSQTPSNKVTEKGKYVELRCDPISGHTALYWYRQSLGQGPEFLIYFQGTGAADDSGLPNDRFFAVRPEGSVSTLKIQRTERGDSAVYLCASSAGAGDTDTQYFGPGTRLTVL.

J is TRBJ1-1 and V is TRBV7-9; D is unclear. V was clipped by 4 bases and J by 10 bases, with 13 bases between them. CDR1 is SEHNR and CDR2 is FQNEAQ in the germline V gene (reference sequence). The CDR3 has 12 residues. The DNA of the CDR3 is TGTGCCAGCAGCTCCGGTCCCGGGGTAGCTTTCTTT. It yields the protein CASSSGPGVAFF.

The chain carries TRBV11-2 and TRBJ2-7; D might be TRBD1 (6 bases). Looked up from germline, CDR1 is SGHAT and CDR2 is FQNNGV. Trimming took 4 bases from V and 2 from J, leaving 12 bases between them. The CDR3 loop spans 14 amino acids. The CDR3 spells CASSSMGTTYEQYF. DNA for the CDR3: TGTGCCAGCAGCTCAATGGGGACAACCTACGAGCAGTACTTC.

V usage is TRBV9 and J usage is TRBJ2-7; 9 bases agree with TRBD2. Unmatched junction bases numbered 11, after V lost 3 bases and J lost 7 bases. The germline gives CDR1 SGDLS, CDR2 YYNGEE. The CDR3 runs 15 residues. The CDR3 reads CASSDTAGLAVEQYF. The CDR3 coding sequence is TGTGCCAGCAGCGATACGGCGGGACTAGCTGTAGAGCAGTACTTC.

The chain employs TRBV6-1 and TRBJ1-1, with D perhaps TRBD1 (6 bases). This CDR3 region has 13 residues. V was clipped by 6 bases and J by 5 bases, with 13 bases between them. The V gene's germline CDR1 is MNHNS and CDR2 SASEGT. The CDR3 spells CASRADSSTEAFF. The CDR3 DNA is TGTGCCAGCAGGGCGGACAGTTCAACTGAAGCTTTCTTT.

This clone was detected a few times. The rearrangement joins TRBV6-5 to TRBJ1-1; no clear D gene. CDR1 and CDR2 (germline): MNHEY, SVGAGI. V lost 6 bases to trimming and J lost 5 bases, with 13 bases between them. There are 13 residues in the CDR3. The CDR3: CASRVGLRTEAFF. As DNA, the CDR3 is TGTGCCAGCAGAGTCGGTCTGAGGACTGAAGCTTTCTTT.

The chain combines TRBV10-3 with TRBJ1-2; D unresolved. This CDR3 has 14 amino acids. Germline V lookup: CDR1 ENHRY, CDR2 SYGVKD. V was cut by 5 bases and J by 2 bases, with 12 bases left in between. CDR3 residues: CAISRGRKNYGYTF. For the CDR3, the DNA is TGTGCCATCAGTCGCGGTAGGAAGAACTATGGCTACACCTTC.

Here the CDR3 DNA reads TGCGCCAGCAGCCAACCGGGACTAGCGGGGGGGGTCGGTGAGCAGTTCTTC. This encodes CASSQPGLAGGVGEQFF. The chain uses TRBV4-1 and TRBJ2-1, with TRBD2 matching over 16 bases. CDR3 length equals 17 residues. From germline, CDR1 is MGHRA and CDR2 YSYEKL. Trimming at V came to 2 bases and at J to 9 bases, leaving 7 bases not matched to a gene.

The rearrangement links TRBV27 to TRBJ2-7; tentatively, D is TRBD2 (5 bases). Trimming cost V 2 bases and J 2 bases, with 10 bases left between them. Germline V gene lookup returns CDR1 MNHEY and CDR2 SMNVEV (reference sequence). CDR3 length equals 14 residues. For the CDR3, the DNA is TGTGCCAGCAGTTTAGGGAGTATTGCCTACGAGCAGTACTTC. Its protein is CASSLGSIAYEQYF.